The table lists the clone carrying this T cell receptor (beta chain) with a few counts. Its antigen is undetermined. Total RNA, at least 6 micrograms per sample, came from PBMCs. Primed by a sample-barcoded 5' primer and a J-beta primer mix, a second PCR proceeded for roughly 7 to 12 cycles. TCRdb fed the 5' RACE reads into MiXCR, producing one record per CDR3 protein. Of roughly 1,100,000 distinct CDR3 sequences listed, 20% to 25% are singletons. The record originates from a study of blood T cells in healthy people across ages. Notes on the study in general: Estimates of diversity drawn from one million T cells were considered underestimates.

Another study also made use of these data, one on T cells of mothers and their children.

The source material was blood. This TCR was sampled from a girl aged 2-10 years in good health.

CDR3 sequence (DNA): TGCGCCAGCAGCTTGTGGGACAACTCCTACGAGCAGTACTTC. Protein: CASSLWDNSYEQYF. The V call is TRBV5-1, the J call TRBJ2-7; D is perhaps TRBD1 (6 bases). Looked up from germline, CDR1 is SGHRS and CDR2 is YFSETQ. The CDR3 is 14 amino acids. The ends were cut back, 1 base at V and 0 bases at J, with 8 bases in the middle.